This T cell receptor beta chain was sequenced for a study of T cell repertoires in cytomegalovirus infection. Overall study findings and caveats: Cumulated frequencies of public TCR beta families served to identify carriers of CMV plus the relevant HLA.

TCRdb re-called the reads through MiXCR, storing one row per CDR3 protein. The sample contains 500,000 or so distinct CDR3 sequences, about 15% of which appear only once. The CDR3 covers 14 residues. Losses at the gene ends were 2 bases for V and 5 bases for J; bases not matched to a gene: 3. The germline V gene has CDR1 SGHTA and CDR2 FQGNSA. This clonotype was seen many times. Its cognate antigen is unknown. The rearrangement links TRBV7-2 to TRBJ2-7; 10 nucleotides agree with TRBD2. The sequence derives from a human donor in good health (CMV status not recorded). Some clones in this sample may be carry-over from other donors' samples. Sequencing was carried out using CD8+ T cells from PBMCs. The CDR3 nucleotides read TGTGCCAGCAGCTTAAGAACTAGCGGGAACGAGCAGTACTTC. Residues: CASSLRTSGNEQYF.